The clone carrying this T cell receptor (beta chain) appeared many times. This sample was taken from a study of molecular identifiers for immune sequencing clone quantification. MiXCR, applied by TCRdb to the PCR reads, yields one record per CDR3 protein. This table holds more than 70,000 distinct CDR3 sequences, 20% to 25% found once. Sample: naive CD8+ T cells from blood, with Jurkat cell RNA spiked in. Subset reported: FACS-sorted CD8+CD4-CCR7+CD45RA+ naive T cells. This receptor was obtained from a human donor in good health. Some libraries in this study had Jurkat cell RNA spiked in.

The CDR3 DNA follows: TGCAGCGTTGCAGGCCCTCATGGAGATGAGCAGTTCTTC. Translated: CSVAGPHGDEQFF. The chain uses TRBV29-1 and TRBJ2-1; no definite D call. Looked up from germline, CDR1 is SQVTM and CDR2 is ANQGSEA. CDR3 length equals 13 residues. V was pared by 4 bases and J by 8 bases, with 15 bases between.